The clone carrying this TCR beta chain was observed a few times. Its specificity is unknown. This record comes from a study of cytotoxic CD8 clonotypes in ibrutinib-treated CLL. Germline-derived CDR1 and CDR2 are SEHNR and FQNEAQ (reference sequence). V gave up 2 bases and J gave up 7 bases, with 12 bases separating them. The CDR3 runs 13 residues. The repertoire was sequenced with immunoSEQ multiplex PCR; TCRdb's copy has only in-frame clones and lacks some. Of around 310,000 clones in the sample, around four fifths were seen once. Points from the study as a whole: Exceeding age-matched healthy donors, baseline clonality also tracked the counts of circulating CD8+ T cells.

Material: PBMCs, obtained before ibrutinib treatment. The TCR originated in a human donor with chronic lymphocytic leukemia. The chain employs TRBV7-9 and TRBJ2-7; tentatively, D is TRBD2 (6 bases). The DNA of the CDR3 is TGTGCCAGCAGCTTATGGGACTCTTTGGAGCAGTACTTC. Translated: CASSLWDSLEQYF.